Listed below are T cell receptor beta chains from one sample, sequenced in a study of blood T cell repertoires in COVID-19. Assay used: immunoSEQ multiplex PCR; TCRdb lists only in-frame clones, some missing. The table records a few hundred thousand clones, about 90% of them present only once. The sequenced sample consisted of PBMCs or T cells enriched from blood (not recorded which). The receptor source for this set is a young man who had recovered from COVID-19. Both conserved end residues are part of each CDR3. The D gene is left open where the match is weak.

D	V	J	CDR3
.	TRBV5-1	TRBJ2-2	CASRPQGTNTGELFF
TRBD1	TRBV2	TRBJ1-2	CASKQDRGYGYTF
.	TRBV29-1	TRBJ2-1	CSVEDRVQGGSYNEQFF
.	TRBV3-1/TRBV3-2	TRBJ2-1	CASSHARVWEQFF
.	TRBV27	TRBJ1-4	CASSLGGSNEKLFF
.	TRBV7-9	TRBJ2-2	CASSLLSRGNTGELFF
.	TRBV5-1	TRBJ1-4	CASSLRQQNEKLFF
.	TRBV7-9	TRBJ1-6	CASSLDSPRTLHF
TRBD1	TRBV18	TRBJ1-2	CASSPQAGQGYGYTF
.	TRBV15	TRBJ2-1	CATSSARGRNEQFF
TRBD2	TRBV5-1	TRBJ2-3	CASSRLAGPDTQYF
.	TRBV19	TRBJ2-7	CASRTDSFSYEQYF
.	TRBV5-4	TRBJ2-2	CASITLPREALETTGELFF
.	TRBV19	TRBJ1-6	CASSLNYSPLHF
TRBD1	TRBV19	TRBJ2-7	CASSPWTGSLSYEQYF
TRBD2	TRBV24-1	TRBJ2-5	CATSDWSSGVETQYF
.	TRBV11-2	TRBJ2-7	CASSLQIIGGDEQYF
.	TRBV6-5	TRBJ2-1	CASSYSAPGRGNEQFF
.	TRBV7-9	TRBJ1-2	CASSFMDRGRGYTF
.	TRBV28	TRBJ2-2	CASSFSGNTGELFF
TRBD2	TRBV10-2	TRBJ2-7	CASIPGLANSYEQYF
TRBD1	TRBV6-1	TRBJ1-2	CASSAEPTGTGDGYTF
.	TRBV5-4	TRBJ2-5	CASSLDRQETQYF
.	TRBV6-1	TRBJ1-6	CASSRQSSYNSPLHF
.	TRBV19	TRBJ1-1	CASKTGVEAFF
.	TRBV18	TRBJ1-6	CASSLSQDYNSPLHF
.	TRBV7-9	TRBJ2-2	CASSPSGTGELFF
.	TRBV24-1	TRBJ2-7	CATSALRGNPYEQYF
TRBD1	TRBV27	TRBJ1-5	CASSEQGLQPQHF
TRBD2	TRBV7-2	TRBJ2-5	CASSLGVELAGGLGETQYF
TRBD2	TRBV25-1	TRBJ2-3	CASSEFGTKDTQYF
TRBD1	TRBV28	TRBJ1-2	CASSWDRANYGYTF
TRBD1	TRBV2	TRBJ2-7	CASSGRTGAYEQYF
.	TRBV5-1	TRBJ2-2	CASSLAGNTGELFF
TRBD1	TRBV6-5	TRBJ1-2	CASRTDRDYGYTF
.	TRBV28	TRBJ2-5	CASSFAGSLKETQYF
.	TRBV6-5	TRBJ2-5	CASKKGGGVRTQYF